These 18 T cell receptor beta chains came from one sample sequenced in a study of blood T cells in healthy people across ages (dated by TCRdb to 2013 to 2016). Libraries were built with 5' RACE. Instrument used: Illumina HiSeq 2500. A second PCR of roughly 6 to 11 cycles was run with a J-beta primer mix and a sample-barcoded 5' primer. Starting from the raw public reads, TCRdb applied fastp trimming at Q25, assembled clones with MiXCR and retained in-frame beta chains. Every entry covers one CDR3 protein and lists the most common genes and DNA from its rows. This sample holds about 400,000 distinct CDR3 sequences; about 49% were observed only once. The ten top clones hold under 65% of the sample. The sequencing input was blood. The source is a man aged 55 to 70 in good health.

The chain uses TRBV7-2 and TRBJ2-5; tentative D call: TRBD2 (6 bases). The J call may not be correct, given that the DNA end is closer to TRBJ2-7. Per germline, CDR1 SGHTA and CDR2 FQGNSA. The CDR3 spans 15 residues. CDR3 amino acids: CASSPAGTPSYEQYF. In DNA form, the CDR3 reads TGTGCCAGCAGCCCAGCCGGGACTCCCTCCTACGAGCAGTACTTC.

This clonotype appeared a single time. The chain is built from TRBV29-1 and TRBJ2-5; a possible D gene is TRBD1 (6 bases). Trimming cost V 1 base and J 5 bases, with 14 bases left between them. The germline V gene encodes CDR1 SQVTM and CDR2 ANQGSEA. The CDR3 contains 14 residues. CDR3 nucleotide sequence: TGCAGCGTTGAAGGGGACAAGGGATTGGAGACCCAGTACTTC. This codes for CSVEGDKGLETQYF.

V gene TRBV7-9 combines with J gene TRBJ2-5; D possibly matches TRBD1 or TRBD2 (5 bases each). This CDR3 is built from 16 residues. CDR1 and CDR2 (germline): SEHNR, FQNEAQ (reference sequence). V was pared by 4 bases and J by 0 bases, with 15 bases between. CDR3 in amino acids: CASSSSGTRYQETQYF. The CDR3 DNA is TGTGCCAGCAGCTCCTCCGGGACCCGGTACCAAGAGACCCAGTACTTC.

V and J are TRBV20-1 and TRBJ2-4; 7 bases agree with TRBD2. The J call is in doubt because the DNA end fits TRBJ2-7 better. The germline V gene encodes CDR1 DFQATT and CDR2 SNEGSKA (reference sequence). This CDR3 comprises 15 residues. The DNA of the CDR3 is TGCAGTGCTAGAGGGGAGGGAGGTACTTCATGCGAGCAGTACTTC. Translated: CSARGEGGTSCEQYF.

The chain recombines TRBV7-2 with TRBJ2-7, with no clear D. The CDR3 totals 13 residues. CDR1 is SGHTA and CDR2 is FQGNSA in the germline V gene. Deletions cut 4 bases from V and 4 bases from J, with 11 bases between. Here the CDR3 reads CASSSRHLYEQYF. The CDR3 DNA sequence: TGTGCCAGCAGCTCAAGACACCTTTACGAGCAGTACTTC.

This clonotype has more than one count but fewer than ten. The chain has TRBV20-1 and TRBJ2-5; D is unresolved. Between the trimmed V and J ends, which lost 4 bases and 2 bases, there was a span of 14 bases. This CDR3 contains 14 residues. Germline CDR1 is DFQATT and CDR2 is SNEGSKA (reference sequence). The CDR3 DNA follows: TGCAGTGCTACTCCCTCAGGCAGGCAAGAGACCCAGTACTTC. It codes for CSATPSGRQETQYF.

As concerns this clonotype: Mismatch with germline at one junction end may stem from a read error. The genes are TRBV4-3 and TRBJ1-5; no clear D. The length of the CDR3 is 14 residues. CDR1 and CDR2 (germline): LGHNA, YSLEER. CDR3 DNA: TGCGACAGCAGCCAAGATGGGGTCCATCAGCCCCAGCATTTT. Protein: CDSSQDGVHQPQHF.

A few counts support this clonotype. The chain employs TRBV21-1 and TRBJ2-1; the table's D call TRBD2 went unverified against the DNA. TRBV21-1 has pseudogene status. The CDR3 is 18 amino acids. The DNA of the CDR3 is TGTGCCAGCAGCAAAAGGGGCGGACTAGCGGGGGCTACGGAGGAGCAGTTCTTC. It encodes CASSKRGGLAGATEEQFF.

The chain combines TRBV28 with TRBJ2-4; D is perhaps TRBD1 or TRBD2 (5 bases each). The J call could be wrong; TRBJ2-7 is a better fit for the DNA end. The CDR3 runs to 15 residues. The germline V gene has CDR1 MDHEN and CDR2 SYDVKM. The CDR3 here is CASSLTGKGTYEQYF. Written as DNA, the CDR3 is TGTGCCAGCAGTTTAACGGGGAAGGGGACCTACGAGCAGTACTTC.

In its sample, this clonotype was seen a few times. The chain combines TRBV29-1 with TRBJ1-5, with TRBD1 as a possible D gene (6 bases). The germline gives CDR1 SQVTM, CDR2 ANQGSEA. This CDR3 has 15 residues. The V gene lost 6 bases and the J gene lost 3 bases, with 18 bases spanning the gap. The CDR3 DNA reads TGCAGCGTGATTGAGGCAGGGACACTCAATCAGCCCCAGCATTTT. Translation: CSVIEAGTLNQPQHF.

The V and J genes are TRBV3-1 and TRBJ1-4, with 7 bases aligning to TRBD1. CDR1 LGHDT and CDR2 YNNKEL come from the germline V gene (reference sequence). With V trimmed by 4 bases and J by 5 bases, 4 bases remained unmatched. The CDR3 length is 14 residues. The CDR3 sequence: CASSPGTANEKLFF. CDR3 DNA: TGTGCCAGCAGCCCCGGGACAGCCAATGAAAAACTGTTTTTT.

As for this clonotype: At one end the junction does not follow the germline gene, possibly because of a read error. V is TRBV4-3 and J is TRBJ2-1; 7 bases agree with TRBD1. This CDR3 has 14 amino acids. The germline V gene encodes CDR1 LGHNA and CDR2 YSLEER. CDR3 sequence: CVSSQDRRSYEQFF. Here the CDR3 DNA reads TGCGTCAGCAGCCAGGACAGGCGGTCCTACGAGCAGTTCTTC.

This clonotype was counted a few times. The rearrangement uses TRBV6-2 or TRBV6-3 and TRBJ2-7; D might be TRBD1 (6 bases). The V gene lost 7 bases and the J gene lost 3 bases, with 16 bases spanning the gap. Germline-derived CDR1 and CDR2 are MNHEY and SVGEGT. The CDR3 consists of 14 residues. The CDR3 DNA sequence: TGTGCCAGCACGGACAGCCCTCCCATCTACGAGCAGTACTTC. It encodes CASTDSPPIYEQYF.

This clonotype was observed once. The chain couples TRBV27 to TRBJ1-6; 7 positions match TRBD1. J was trimmed by 6 bases and V by 5 bases; bases with no gene match: 7. CDR3 length: 15 amino acids. Germline V gives CDR1 MNHEY, CDR2 SMNVEV (reference sequence). CDR3 nucleotides: TGTGCCAGCAGTACCCGACAGGGAGCTAATTCACCCCTCCACTTT. This gives the protein CASSTRQGANSPLHF.

The genes are TRBV12-5 and TRBJ1-1; 8 bases fit TRBD1. Trimming took 5 bases from V and 1 from J; bases not matched to a gene: 3. CDR1 and CDR2 (germline): LGHNT, FRNRAP. The CDR3 length is 14 residues. Here the CDR3 DNA reads TGTGCTAGTGGTCCAGGGGGCAGGAACACTGAAGCTTTCTTT. Encoded protein: CASGPGGRNTEAFF. The full variable domain, its missing parts supplied by reference TRBV12-5 and TRBJ1-1, is DARVTQTPRHKVTEMGQEVTMRCQPILGHNTVFWYRQTMMQGLELLAYFRNRAPLDDSGMPKDRFSAEMPDATLATLKIQPSEPRDSAVYFCASGPGGRNTEAFFGQGTRLTVV.

This clonotype was seen a few times. The V gene is TRBV6-6, the J gene TRBJ2-7; the match to TRBD2 covers 10 bases. Germline trimming cut 0 bases from V and 5 bases from J; bases unmatched to any gene: 7. The CDR3 is 16 amino acids. Looked up from germline, CDR1 is MNHNY and CDR2 is SVGAGI (reference sequence). The DNA of the CDR3 is TGTGCCAGCAGTTACTCGTCAGCGGGGGGGCCCAACGAGCAGTACTTC. Translation: CASSYSSAGGPNEQYF.

This chain links TRBV3-1 with TRBJ2-1; D is unclear. The V gene's germline CDR1 is LGHDT and CDR2 YNNKEL (reference sequence). With 1 base removed from V and 8 bases from J, the gap between germline ends came to 12 bases. The CDR3 totals 14 residues. The CDR3 sequence is CASSQARARDEQFF. DNA for the CDR3: TGTGCCAGCAGCCAAGCCCGCGCTCGGGATGAGCAGTTCTTC.

The genes are TRBV25-1 and TRBJ2-5; 10 bases are a match to TRBD1. The germline CDR1 and CDR2 sequences are MGHDK and SYGVNS. CDR3 size: 13 residues. V was clipped by 5 bases and J by 11 bases; unmatched bases: 8. In DNA, the CDR3 is TGTGCCAGCAGTAGACCTGACAGGGGGCGGCAGTACTTC. This encodes CASSRPDRGRQYF.